This T cell receptor (beta chain) was found in a study of blood T cell repertoires in COVID-19. Repertoires were generated with immunoSEQ multiplex PCR, while TCRdb's copy carries only in-frame clones and drops some. The table includes about 150,000 clones, roughly 87% detected once. The sample holds one count of this clone. CDR3 length: 15 residues. Looked up from germline, CDR1 is SGHTA and CDR2 is FQGNSA. The junction had 6 bases not matched to a gene; V was cut back by 4 bases and J by 4 bases. The receptor's source is a woman aged 55-75 years with active or convalescent COVID-19. The chain uses TRBV7-2 and TRBJ2-5; 10 positions agree with TRBD1. Material for sequencing was peripheral blood. The CDR3 spells CASSSRTGGRETQYF. The CDR3 DNA follows: TGTGCCAGCAGCTCCAGGACAGGGGGTCGAGAGACCCAGTACTTC.